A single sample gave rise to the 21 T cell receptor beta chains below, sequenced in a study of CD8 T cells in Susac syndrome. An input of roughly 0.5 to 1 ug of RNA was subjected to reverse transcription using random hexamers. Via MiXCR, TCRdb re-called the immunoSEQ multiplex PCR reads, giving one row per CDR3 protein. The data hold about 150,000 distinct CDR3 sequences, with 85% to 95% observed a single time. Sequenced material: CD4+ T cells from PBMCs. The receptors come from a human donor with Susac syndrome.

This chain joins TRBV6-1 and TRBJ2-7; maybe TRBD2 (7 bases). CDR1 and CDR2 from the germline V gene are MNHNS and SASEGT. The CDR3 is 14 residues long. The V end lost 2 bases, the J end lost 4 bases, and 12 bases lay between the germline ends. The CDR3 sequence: CASSELGGLYEQYF. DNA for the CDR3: TGTGCCAGCAGTGAATTGGGGGGGCTGTACGAGCAGTACTTC.

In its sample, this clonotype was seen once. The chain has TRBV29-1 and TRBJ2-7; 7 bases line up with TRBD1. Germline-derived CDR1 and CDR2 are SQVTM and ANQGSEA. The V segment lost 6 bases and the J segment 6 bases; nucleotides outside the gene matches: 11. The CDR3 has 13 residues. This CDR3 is CSVNRGEDSEQYF. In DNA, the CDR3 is TGCAGCGTAAACAGGGGCGAAGACTCCGAGCAGTACTTC.

CDR3 in amino acids: CASSPRPSTTWEQYF. As DNA, the CDR3 is TGCGCCAGCAGCCCGAGACCTTCAACCACCTGGGAGCAGTACTTC. V gene TRBV5-1 combines with J gene TRBJ2-7; D call uncertain. Germline CDR1 reads SGHRS; CDR2 reads YFSETQ. Trimming stripped 4 bases from V and 7 bases from J, with 21 bases between. The CDR3 runs 15 residues.

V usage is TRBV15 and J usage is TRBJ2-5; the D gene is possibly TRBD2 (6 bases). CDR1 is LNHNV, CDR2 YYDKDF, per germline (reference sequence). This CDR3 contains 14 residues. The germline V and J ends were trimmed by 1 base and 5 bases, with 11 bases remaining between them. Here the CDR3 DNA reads TGTGCCACCAGCAGAGGCCCGGGAGCGGAGACCCAGTACTTC. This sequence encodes CATSRGPGAETQYF.

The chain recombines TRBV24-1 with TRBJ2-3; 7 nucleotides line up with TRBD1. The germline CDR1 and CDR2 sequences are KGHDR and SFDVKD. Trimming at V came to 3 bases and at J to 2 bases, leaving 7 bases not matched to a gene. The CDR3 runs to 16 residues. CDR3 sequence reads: CATSDHPTGSTDTQYF. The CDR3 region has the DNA TGTGCCACCAGTGATCACCCGACAGGGTCCACAGATACGCAGTATTTT.

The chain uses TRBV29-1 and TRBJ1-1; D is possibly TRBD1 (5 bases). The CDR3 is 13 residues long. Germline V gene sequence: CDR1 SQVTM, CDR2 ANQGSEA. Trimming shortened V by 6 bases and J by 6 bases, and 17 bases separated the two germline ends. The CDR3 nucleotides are TGCAGCGTCCGCGGGGCCATGGGGGCTGAAGCTTTCTTT. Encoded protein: CSVRGAMGAEAFF.

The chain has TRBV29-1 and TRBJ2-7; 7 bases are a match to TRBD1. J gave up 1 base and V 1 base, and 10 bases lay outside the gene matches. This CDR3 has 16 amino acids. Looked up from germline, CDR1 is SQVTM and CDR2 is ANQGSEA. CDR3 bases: TGCAGCGTTGAAGGGACCGGGACAGACTTATCCTACGAGCAGTACTTC. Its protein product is CSVEGTGTDLSYEQYF.

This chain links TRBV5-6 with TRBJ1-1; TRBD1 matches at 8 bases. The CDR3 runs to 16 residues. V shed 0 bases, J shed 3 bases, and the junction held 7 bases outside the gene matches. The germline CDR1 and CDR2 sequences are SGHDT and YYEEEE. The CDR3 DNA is TGTGCCAGCAGCTTGGACAGGGGGAGAGGGGACACTGAAGCTTTCTTT. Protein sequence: CASSLDRGRGDTEAFF.

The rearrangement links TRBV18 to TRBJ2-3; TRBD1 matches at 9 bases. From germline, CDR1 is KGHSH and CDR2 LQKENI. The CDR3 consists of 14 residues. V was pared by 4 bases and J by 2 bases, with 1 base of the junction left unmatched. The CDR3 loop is CASSRDRATDTQYF. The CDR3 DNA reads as TGTGCCAGCTCACGGGACAGGGCCACAGATACGCAGTATTTT. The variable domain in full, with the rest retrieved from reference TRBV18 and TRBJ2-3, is NAGVMQNPRHLVRRRGQEARLRCSPMKGHSHVYWYRQLPEEGLKFMVYLQKENIIDESGMPKERFSAEFPKEGPSILRIQQVVRGDSAAYFCASSRDRATDTQYFGPGTRLTVL.

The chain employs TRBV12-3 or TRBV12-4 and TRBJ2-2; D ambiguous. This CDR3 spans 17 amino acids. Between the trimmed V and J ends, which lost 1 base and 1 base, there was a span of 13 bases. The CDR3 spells CASSLGPLAENTGELFF. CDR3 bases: TGTGCCAGCAGTTTAGGTCCACTCGCGGAGAACACCGGGGAGCTGTTTTTT.

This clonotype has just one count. Here the CDR3 reads CSVGPGSDGYTF. CDR3 in DNA: TGCAGCGTCGGACCGGGGAGCGATGGCTACACCTTC. This chain links TRBV29-1 with TRBJ1-2, with unresolved D. Germline V gene lookup returns CDR1 SQVTM and CDR2 ANQGSEA. The CDR3 has 12 residues. V lost 6 bases, J lost 6 bases, and 14 bases lay in between. Using reference TRBV29-1 and TRBJ1-2 for the parts outside the CDR3, the full variable domain is SAVISQKPSRDICQRGTSLTIQCQVDSQVTMMFWYRQQPGQSLTLIATANQGSEATYESGFVIDKFPISRPNLTFSTLTVSNMSPEDSSIYLCSVGPGSDGYTFGSGTRLTVV.

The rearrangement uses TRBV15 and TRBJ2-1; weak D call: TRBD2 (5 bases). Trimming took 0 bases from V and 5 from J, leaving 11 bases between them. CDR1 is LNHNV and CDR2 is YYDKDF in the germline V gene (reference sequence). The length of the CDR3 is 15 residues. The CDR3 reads CATSRDPTGDNEQFF. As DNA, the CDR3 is TGTGCCACCAGCAGAGATCCCACCGGGGACAATGAGCAGTTCTTC.

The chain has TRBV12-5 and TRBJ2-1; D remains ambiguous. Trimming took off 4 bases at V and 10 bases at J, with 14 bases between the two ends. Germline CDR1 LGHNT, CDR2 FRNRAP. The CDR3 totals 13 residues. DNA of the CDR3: TGTGCTAGTGGTTCCCCCGATAGCTGGGAGCAGTTCTTC. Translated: CASGSPDSWEQFF.

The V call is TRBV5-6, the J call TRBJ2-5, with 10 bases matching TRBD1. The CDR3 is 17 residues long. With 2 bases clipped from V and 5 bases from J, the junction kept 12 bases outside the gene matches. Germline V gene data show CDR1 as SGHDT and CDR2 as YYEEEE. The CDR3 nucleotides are TGTGCCAGCAGCTTAGGAAAAAGACAGGGGGCTATGGAGACCCAGTACTTC. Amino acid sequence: CASSLGKRQGAMETQYF.

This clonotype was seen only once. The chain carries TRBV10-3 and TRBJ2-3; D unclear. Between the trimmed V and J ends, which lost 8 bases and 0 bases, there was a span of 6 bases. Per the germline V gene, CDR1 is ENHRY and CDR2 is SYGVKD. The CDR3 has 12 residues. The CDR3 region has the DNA TGTGCCATCTCCCTTAGCACAGATACGCAGTATTTT. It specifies CAISLSTDTQYF.

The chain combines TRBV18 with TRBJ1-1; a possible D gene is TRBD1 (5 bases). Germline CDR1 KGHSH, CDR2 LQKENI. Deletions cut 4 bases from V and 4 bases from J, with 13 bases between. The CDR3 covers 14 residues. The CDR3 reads CASSQRDGGTEAFF. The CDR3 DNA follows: TGTGCCAGCTCACAACGGGACGGTGGCACTGAAGCTTTCTTT.

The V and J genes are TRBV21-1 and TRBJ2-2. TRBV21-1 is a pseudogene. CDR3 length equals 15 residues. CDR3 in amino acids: CASSPNLWGIGELFF. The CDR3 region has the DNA TGTGCCAGCAGCCCCAATCTGTGGGGTATCGGGGAGCTGTTTTTT.

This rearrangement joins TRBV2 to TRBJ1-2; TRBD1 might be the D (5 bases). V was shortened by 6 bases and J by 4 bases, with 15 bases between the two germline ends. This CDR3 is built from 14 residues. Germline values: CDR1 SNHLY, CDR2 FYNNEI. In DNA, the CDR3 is TGTGCCAGCAGGGACAATTCGGCCTTCTATGGCTACACCTTC. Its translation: CASRDNSAFYGYTF.

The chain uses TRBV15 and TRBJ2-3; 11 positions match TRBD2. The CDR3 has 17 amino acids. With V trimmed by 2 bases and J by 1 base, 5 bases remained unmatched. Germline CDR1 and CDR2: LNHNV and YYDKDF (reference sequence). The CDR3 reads CATSRNLAGGGTDTQYF. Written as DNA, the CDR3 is TGTGCCACCAGCAGAAACCTAGCGGGGGGTGGCACAGATACGCAGTATTTT.

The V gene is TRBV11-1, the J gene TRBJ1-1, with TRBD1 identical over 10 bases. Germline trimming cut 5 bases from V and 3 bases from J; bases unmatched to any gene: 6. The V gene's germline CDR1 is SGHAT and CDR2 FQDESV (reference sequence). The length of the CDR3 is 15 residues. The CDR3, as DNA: TGTGCCAGCAGCACGCGACAGGGGGCATACACTGAAGCTTTCTTT. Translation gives CASSTRQGAYTEAFF.

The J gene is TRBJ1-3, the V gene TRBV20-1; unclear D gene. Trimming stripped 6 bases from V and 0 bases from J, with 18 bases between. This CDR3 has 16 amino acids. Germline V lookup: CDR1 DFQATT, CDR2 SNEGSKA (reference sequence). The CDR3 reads CSAEDGPATSGNTIYF. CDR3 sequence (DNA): TGCAGTGCAGAGGACGGGCCGGCCACCTCTGGAAACACCATATATTTT.